The subject of this entry is one T cell receptor beta chain. With 10 bases removed from V and 0 bases from J, the gap between germline ends came to 19 bases. The CDR3 spans 15 residues. Germline V gene sequence: CDR1 LNHDA, CDR2 SQIVND (reference sequence). Data came from immunoSEQ multiplex PCR; TCRdb stores just in-frame clones and leaves some out. The sample consists of nearly 40,000 clones, approximately 88% of them appearing once. The sample comes from a study of blood T cell repertoires in COVID-19. Study-wide context: The analysed material was cDNA or gDNA that came from T cells, B-cell-depleted T cells, or PBMCs.

Sequencing used peripheral blood. The chain is built from TRBV19 and TRBJ2-7, with D possibly matching TRBD2 (8 bases). This receptor was obtained from a man in his fifties or sixties with active or convalescent COVID-19. CDR3 in DNA: TGTGCCACCTCGGGAGGGCAGGGGGGCTCCTACGAGCAGTACTTC. It codes for CATSGGQGGSYEQYF.